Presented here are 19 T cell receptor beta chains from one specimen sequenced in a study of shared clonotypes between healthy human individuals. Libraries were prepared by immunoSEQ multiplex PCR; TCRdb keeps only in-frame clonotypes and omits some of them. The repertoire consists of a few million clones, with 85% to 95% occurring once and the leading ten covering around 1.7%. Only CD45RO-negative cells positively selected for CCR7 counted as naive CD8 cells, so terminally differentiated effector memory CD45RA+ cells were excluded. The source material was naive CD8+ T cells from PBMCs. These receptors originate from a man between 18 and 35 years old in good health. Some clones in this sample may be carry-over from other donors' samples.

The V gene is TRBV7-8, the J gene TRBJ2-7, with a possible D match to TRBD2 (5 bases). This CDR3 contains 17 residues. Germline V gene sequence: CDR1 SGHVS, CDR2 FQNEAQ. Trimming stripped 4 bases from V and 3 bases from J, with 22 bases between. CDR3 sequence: CASSSPTTAGGNYEQYF. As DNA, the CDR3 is TGTGCCAGCAGCTCACCTACGACGGCGGGTGGGAACTACGAGCAGTACTTC.

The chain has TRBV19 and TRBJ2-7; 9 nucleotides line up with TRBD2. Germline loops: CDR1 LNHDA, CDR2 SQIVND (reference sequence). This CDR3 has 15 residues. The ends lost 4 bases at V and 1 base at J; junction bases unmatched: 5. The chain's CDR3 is CASSSVAGVSYEQYF. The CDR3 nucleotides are TGTGCCAGTAGTAGCGTAGCGGGAGTGTCCTACGAGCAGTACTTC.

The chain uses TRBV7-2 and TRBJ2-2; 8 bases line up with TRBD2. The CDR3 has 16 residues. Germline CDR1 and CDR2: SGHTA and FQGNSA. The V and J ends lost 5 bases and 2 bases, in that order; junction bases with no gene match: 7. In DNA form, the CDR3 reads TGTGCCAGCAGCGCCCTAGCGGGCCTCAACACCGGGGAGCTGTTTTTT. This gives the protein CASSALAGLNTGELFF. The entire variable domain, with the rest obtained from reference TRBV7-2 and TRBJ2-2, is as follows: GAGVSQSPSNKVTEKGKDVELRCDPISGHTALYWYRQSLGQGLEFLIYFQGNSAPDKSGLPSDRFSAERTGGSVSTLTIQRTQQEDSAVYLCASSALAGLNTGELFFGEGSRLTVL.

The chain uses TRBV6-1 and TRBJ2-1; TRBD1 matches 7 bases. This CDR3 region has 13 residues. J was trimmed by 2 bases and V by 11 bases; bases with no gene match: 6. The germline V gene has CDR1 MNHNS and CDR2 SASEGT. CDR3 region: CAARDRAYNEQFF. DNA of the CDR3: TGTGCCGCACGAGACAGGGCCTACAATGAGCAGTTCTTC.

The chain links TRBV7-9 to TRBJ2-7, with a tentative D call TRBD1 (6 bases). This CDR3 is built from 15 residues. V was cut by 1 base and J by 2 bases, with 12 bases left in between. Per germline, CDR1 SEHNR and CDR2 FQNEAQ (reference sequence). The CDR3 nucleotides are TGTGCCAGCAGCTTAGGGCGGACAGTGGCCTACGAGCAGTACTTC. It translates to CASSLGRTVAYEQYF.

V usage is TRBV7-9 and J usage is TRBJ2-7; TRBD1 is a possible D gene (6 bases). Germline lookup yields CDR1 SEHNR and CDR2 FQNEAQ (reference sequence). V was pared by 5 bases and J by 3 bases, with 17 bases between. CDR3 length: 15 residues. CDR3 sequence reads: CASSARDMKFYEQYF. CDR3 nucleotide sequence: TGTGCCAGCAGCGCCCGGGACATGAAGTTCTACGAGCAGTACTTC.

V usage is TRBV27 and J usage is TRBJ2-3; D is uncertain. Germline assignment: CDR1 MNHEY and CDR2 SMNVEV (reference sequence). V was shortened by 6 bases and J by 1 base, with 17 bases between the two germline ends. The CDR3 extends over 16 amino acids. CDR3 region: CASSVGQAPGTDTQYF. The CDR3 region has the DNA TGTGCCAGCAGCGTAGGGCAGGCCCCCGGCACAGATACGCAGTATTTT.

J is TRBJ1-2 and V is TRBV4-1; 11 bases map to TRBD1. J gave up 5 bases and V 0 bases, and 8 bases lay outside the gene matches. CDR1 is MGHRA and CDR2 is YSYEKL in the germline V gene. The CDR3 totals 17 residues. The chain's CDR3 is CASSQDRVGTGGYGYTF. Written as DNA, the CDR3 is TGCGCCAGCAGCCAAGATAGAGTCGGGACAGGGGGATATGGCTACACCTTC.

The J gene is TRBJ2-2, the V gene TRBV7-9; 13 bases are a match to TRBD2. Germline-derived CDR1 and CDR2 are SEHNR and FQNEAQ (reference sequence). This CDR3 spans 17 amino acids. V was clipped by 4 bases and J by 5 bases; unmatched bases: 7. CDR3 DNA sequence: TGTGCCAGCAGCTCCTGGACTAGCGGGAGAACGACCGGGGAGCTGTTTTTT. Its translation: CASSSWTSGRTTGELFF.

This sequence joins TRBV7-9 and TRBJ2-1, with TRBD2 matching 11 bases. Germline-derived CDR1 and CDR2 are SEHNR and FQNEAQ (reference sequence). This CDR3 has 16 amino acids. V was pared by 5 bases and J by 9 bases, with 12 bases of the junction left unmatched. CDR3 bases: TGTGCCAGCAGCCCAGGGAAACTAGCGGGAGTAATTGAGCAGTTCTTC. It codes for CASSPGKLAGVIEQFF.

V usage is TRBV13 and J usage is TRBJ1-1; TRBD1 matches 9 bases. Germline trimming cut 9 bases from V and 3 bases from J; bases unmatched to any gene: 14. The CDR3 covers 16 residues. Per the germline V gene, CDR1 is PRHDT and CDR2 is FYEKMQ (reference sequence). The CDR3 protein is CASQSGTGIGDTEAFF. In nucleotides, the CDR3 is TGTGCCAGTCAATCCGGGACAGGGATAGGGGACACTGAAGCTTTCTTT.

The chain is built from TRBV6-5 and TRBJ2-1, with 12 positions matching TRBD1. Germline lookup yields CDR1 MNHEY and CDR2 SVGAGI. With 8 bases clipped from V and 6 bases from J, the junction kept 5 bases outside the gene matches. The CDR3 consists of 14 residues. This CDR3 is CASAGTGGFNEQFF. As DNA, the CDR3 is TGTGCCAGCGCCGGGACAGGGGGCTTCAATGAGCAGTTCTTC.

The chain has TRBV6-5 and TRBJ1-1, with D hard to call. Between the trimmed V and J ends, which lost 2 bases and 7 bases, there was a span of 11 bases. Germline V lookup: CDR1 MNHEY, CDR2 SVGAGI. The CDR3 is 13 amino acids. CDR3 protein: CASSYPGEHEAFF. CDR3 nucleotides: TGTGCCAGCAGTTACCCCGGAGAGCATGAAGCTTTCTTT.

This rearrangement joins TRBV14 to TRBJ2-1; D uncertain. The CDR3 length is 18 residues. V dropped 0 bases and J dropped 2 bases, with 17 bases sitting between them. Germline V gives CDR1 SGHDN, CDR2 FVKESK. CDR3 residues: CASSQDWTAAAPYNEQFF. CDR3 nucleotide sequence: TGTGCCAGCAGCCAAGATTGGACGGCGGCTGCCCCCTACAATGAGCAGTTCTTC.

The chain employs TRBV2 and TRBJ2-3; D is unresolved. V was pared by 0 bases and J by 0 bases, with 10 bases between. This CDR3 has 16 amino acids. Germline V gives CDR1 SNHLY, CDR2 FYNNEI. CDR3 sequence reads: CASSEALRRSTDTQYF. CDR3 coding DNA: TGTGCCAGCAGTGAAGCGCTTCGGCGCAGCACAGATACGCAGTATTTT.

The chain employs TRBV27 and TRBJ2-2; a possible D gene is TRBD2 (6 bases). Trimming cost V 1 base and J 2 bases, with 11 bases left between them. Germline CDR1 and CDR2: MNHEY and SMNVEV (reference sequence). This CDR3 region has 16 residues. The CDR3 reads CASSLFPGENTGELFF. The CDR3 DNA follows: TGTGCCAGCAGTTTATTTCCGGGGGAAAACACCGGGGAGCTGTTTTTT.

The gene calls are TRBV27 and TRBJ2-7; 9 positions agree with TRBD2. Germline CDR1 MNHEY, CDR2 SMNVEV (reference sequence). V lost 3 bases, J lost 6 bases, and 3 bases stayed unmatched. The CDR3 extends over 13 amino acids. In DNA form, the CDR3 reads TGTGCCAGCAGTTTGCGGGGGGGTCCCGAGCAGTACTTC. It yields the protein CASSLRGGPEQYF.

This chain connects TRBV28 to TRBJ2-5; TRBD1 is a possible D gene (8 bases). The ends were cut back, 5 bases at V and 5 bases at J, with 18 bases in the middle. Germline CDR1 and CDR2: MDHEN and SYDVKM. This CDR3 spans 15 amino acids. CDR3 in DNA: TGTGCCAGCAGTCCTACAGGGGGGGAGGCGGAGACCCAGTACTTC. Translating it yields CASSPTGGEAETQYF.

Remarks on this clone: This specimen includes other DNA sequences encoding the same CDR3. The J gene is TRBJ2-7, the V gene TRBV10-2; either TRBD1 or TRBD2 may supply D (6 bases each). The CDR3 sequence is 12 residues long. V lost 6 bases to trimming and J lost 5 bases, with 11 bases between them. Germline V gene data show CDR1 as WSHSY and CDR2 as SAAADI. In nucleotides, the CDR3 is TGCGCCAGCAGCTCGGGGGCTCACGAGCAGTACTTC. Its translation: CASSSGAHEQYF.